The 11 T cell receptor beta chains given below trace back to one sample, sequenced in a study of OX40 agonist ivuxolimab in advanced cancers. The assay was immunoSEQ multiplex PCR, and TCRdb's table has in-frame clones only and misses some. Among just over 80,000 clones, over 75% were seen once, and the ten largest hold 0.6% to 0.85%. The sequences come from CD4+ or CD8+ T cells sorted from blood, collected in a trial of the OX40 agonist ivuxolimab. These receptor sequences come from an adult with an advanced solid tumor such as melanoma, head and neck, liver or kidney cancer.

This chain joins TRBV27 and TRBJ2-3, with D possibly being TRBD1 or TRBD2 (5 bases each). V was shortened by 5 bases and J by 2 bases, with 14 bases between the two germline ends. This CDR3 region has 15 residues. Germline-derived CDR1 and CDR2 are MNHEY and SMNVEV (reference sequence). The CDR3 nucleotides are TGTGCCAGCAGTCTAGGGACGGCCGTCACAGATACGCAGTATTTT. Its translation: CASSLGTAVTDTQYF.

In this sample, this clone turned up a few times. J is TRBJ1-1 and V is TRBV6-1; D gene unclear. Trimming took off 2 bases at V and 9 bases at J, with 10 bases between the two ends. CDR3 length: 12 residues. Germline V gives CDR1 MNHNS, CDR2 SASEGT. For the CDR3, the DNA is TGTGCCAGCAGTGAACGGTCCCGAAAAGCTTTCTTT. It codes for CASSERSRKAFF.

The chain uses TRBV10-3 and TRBJ2-3; TRBD2 agrees at 9 bases. CDR1 is ENHRY and CDR2 is SYGVKD in the germline V gene. The CDR3 runs to 15 residues. V dropped 4 bases and J dropped 2; count of bases not matched to a gene: 4. CDR3 sequence reads: CAISATSGFTDTQYF. The CDR3, as DNA: TGTGCCATCAGTGCCACTAGCGGGTTCACAGATACGCAGTATTTT.

The chain is built from TRBV9 and TRBJ2-3, with no clear D. Germline lookup yields CDR1 SGDLS and CDR2 YYNGEE. CDR3 length: 14 amino acids. V lost 0 bases, J lost 8 bases, and 13 bases lay in between. In nucleotides, the CDR3 is TGTGCCAGCAGCGTAGGGAGTGAGAAAAGTACGCAGTATTTT. This encodes CASSVGSEKSTQYF.

J is TRBJ2-1 and V is TRBV10-3, with 11 bases that match TRBD2. Unmatched junction bases numbered 12, after V lost 3 bases and J lost 8 bases. The CDR3 is 17 amino acids. The germline gives CDR1 ENHRY, CDR2 SYGVKD. CDR3 protein: CAISESATSGRGDEQFF. CDR3 DNA sequence: TGTGCCATCAGTGAATCCGCTACTAGCGGGAGAGGAGATGAGCAGTTCTTC.

The gene calls are TRBV7-9 and TRBJ2-7, with a possible D match to TRBD1 (5 bases). The CDR3 spans 16 residues. Germline assignment: CDR1 SEHNR and CDR2 FQNEAQ (reference sequence). V was pared by 3 bases and J by 0 bases, with 15 bases between. The CDR3 DNA reads as TGTGCCAGCAGCTTGGGAAGACAGTTCGGCTCCTACGAGCAGTACTTC. This encodes CASSLGRQFGSYEQYF.

Only one count was recorded for this clone. V and J are TRBV6-5 and TRBJ2-5, with D perhaps TRBD2 (6 bases). Deletions cut 3 bases from V and 4 bases from J, with 15 bases between. This CDR3 contains 15 residues. Germline V gives CDR1 MNHEY, CDR2 SVGAGI. CDR3 loop: CASSYSGAAGETQYF. The CDR3 coding sequence is TGTGCCAGCAGTTATTCCGGGGCAGCGGGAGAGACCCAGTACTTC.

This clone has a single count. This chain connects TRBV11-3 to TRBJ2-5; the D gene is possibly TRBD1 (6 bases). V was pared by 5 bases and J by 1 base, with 14 bases between. The CDR3 sequence is 15 residues long. Germline CDR1 reads SGHNT; CDR2 reads YENEEA. CDR3 sequence: CASSQKGELQETQYF. CDR3 DNA sequence: TGTGCCAGCAGCCAGAAGGGGGAGCTCCAAGAGACCCAGTACTTC.

V is TRBV10-3 and J is TRBJ1-2; D ambiguous. In germline, CDR1 is ENHRY, CDR2 SYGVKD. This CDR3 spans 14 amino acids. The V and J ends lost 4 bases and 7 bases respectively, with 16 bases between them. DNA of the CDR3: TGTGCCATCAGTGCGGAAGAAGCCGCGGGTGGCTACACCTTC. Its protein product is CAISAEEAAGGYTF.

The rearrangement links TRBV2 to TRBJ2-5; 10 bases align to TRBD1. This CDR3 has 14 residues. Per the germline V gene, CDR1 is SNHLY and CDR2 is FYNNEI. After removal of 6 bases from V and 5 bases from J, the junction contained 6 bases not matched to a gene. The CDR3, as DNA: TGTGCCAGCAGAGGGACAGGGGTTTGGGAGACCCAGTACTTC. This translates into CASRGTGVWETQYF.

The rearrangement joins TRBV14 to TRBJ1-2; a weak D match, TRBD1 (5 bases). Deletions cut 0 bases from V and 9 bases from J, with 29 bases between. Germline lookup yields CDR1 SGHDN and CDR2 FVKESK. The CDR3 covers 19 residues. The CDR3 spells CASSQDRGKRGGLVESYTF. In DNA, the CDR3 is TGTGCCAGCAGCCAAGATCGGGGGAAACGGGGAGGCTTAGTAGAAAGCTACACCTTC.